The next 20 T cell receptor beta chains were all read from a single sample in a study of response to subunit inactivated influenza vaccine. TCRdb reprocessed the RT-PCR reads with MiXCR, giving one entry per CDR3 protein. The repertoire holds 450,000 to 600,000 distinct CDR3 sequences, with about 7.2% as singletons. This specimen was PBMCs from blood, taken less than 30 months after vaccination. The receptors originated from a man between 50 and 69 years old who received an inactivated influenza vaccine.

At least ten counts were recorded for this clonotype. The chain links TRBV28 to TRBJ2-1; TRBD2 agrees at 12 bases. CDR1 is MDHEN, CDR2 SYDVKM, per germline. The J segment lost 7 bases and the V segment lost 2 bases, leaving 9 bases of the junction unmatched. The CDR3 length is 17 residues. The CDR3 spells CASSLGLAGILGNEQFF. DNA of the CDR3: TGTGCCAGCAGTTTAGGACTAGCGGGGATCCTAGGGAATGAGCAGTTCTTC. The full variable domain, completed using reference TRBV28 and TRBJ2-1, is DVKVTQSSRYLVKRTGEKVFLECVQDMDHENMFWYRQDPGLGLRLIYFSYDVKMKEKGDIPEGYSVSREKKERFSLILESASTNQTSMYLCASSLGLAGILGNEQFFGPGTRLTVL.

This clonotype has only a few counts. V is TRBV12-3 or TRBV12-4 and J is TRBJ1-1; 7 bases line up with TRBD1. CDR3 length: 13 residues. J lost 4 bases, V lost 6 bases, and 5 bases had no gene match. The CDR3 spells CASSLGTVTEAFF. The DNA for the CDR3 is TGTGCCAGCAGCCTGGGGACAGTCACTGAAGCTTTCTTT.

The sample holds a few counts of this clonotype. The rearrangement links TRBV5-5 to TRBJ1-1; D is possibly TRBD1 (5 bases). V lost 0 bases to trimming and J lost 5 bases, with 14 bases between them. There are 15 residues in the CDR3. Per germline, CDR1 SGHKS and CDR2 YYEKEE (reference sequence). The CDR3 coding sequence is TGTGCCAGCAGCTTGGCCCAGGGCCTGGGGACTGAAGCTTTCTTT. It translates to CASSLAQGLGTEAFF.

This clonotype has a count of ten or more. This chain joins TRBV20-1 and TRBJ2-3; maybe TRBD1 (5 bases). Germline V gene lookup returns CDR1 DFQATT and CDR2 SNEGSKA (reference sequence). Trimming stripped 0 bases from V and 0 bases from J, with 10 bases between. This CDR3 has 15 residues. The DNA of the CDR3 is TGCAGTGCTAGAGACAGGGTCACTAGCACAGATACGCAGTATTTT. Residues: CSARDRVTSTDTQYF.

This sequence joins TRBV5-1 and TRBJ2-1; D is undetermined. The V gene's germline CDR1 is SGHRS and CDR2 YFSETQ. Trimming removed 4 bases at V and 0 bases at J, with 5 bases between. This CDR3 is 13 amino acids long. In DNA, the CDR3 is TGCGCCAGCAGCGCCAGCTCCTACAATGAGCAGTTCTTC. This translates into CASSASSYNEQFF.

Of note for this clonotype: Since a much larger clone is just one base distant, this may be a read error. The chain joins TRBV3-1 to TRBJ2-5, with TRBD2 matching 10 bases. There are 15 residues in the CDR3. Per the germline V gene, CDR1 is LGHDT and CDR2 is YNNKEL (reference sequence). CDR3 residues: CTSSQGLAGEQTQYF. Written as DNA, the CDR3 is TGTACCAGCAGCCAAGGTCTAGCGGGAGAACAGACCCAGTACTTC.

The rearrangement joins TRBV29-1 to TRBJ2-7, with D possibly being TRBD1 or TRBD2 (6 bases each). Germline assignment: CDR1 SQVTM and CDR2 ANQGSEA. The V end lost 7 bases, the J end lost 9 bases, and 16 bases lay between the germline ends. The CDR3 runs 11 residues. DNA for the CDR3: TGCAGCGGTCTGGAGAAGGGGGGGCAGTACTTC. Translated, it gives CSGLEKGGQYF.

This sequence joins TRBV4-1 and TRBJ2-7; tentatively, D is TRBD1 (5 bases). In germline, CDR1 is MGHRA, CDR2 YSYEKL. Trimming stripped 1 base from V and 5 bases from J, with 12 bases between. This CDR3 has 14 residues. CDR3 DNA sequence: TGCGCCAGCAGCCAAGTCGTCAGGGCAAACGAGCAGTACTTC. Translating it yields CASSQVVRANEQYF.

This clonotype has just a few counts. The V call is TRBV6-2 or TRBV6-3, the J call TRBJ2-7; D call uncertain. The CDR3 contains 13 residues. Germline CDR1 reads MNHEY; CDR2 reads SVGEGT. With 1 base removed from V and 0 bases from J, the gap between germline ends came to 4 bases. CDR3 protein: CASSYLGSYEQYF. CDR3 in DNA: TGTGCCAGCAGTTACTTAGGCTCCTACGAGCAGTACTTC.

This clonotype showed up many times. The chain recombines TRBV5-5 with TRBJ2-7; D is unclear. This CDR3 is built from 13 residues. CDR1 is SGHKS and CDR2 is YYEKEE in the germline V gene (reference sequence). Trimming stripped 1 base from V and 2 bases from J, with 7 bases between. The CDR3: CASSLSVTYEQYF. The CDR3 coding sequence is TGTGCCAGCAGCTTGAGCGTCACCTACGAGCAGTACTTC.

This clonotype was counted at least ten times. CDR3: CASSQGRRETEAFF. The CDR3 DNA reads as TGTGCCAGCAGCCAAGGACGAAGGGAAACTGAAGCTTTCTTT. The J gene is TRBJ1-1, the V gene TRBV3-1; D ambiguous. Between the trimmed V and J ends, which lost 1 base and 5 bases, there was a span of 11 bases. CDR3 length: 14 amino acids. Germline V gives CDR1 LGHDT, CDR2 YNNKEL (reference sequence).

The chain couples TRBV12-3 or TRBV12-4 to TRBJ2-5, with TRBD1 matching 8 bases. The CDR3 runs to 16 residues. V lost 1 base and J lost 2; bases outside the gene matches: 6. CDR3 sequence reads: CASSLGGQGIQETQYF. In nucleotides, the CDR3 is TGTGCCAGCAGTTTAGGAGGACAGGGCATACAAGAGACCCAGTACTTC.

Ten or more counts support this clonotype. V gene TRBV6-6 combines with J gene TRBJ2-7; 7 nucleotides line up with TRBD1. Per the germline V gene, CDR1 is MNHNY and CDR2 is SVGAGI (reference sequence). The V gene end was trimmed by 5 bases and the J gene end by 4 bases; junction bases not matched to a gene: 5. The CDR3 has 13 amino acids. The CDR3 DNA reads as TGTGCCAGCAGTCGCCGGGACAGTTACGAGCAGTACTTC. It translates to CASSRRDSYEQYF.

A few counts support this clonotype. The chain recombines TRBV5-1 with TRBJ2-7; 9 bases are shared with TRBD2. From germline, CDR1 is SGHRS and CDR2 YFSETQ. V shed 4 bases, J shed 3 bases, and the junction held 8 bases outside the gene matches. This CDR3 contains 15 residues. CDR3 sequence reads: CASSQGVAGVYEQYF. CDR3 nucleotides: TGCGCCAGCAGCCAGGGGGTAGCGGGAGTCTACGAGCAGTACTTC.

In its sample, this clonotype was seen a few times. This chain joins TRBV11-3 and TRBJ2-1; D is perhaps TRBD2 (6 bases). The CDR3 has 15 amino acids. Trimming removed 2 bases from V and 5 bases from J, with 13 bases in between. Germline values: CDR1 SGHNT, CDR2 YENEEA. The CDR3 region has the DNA TGTGCCAGCAGCTTAAGTTTAGCGGAAAACAATGAGCAGTTCTTC. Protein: CASSLSLAENNEQFF. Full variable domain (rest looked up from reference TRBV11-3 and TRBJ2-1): EAGVVQSPRYKIIEKKQPVAFWCNPISGHNTLYWYLQNLGQGPELLIRYENEEAVDDSQLPKDRFSAERLKGVDSTLKIQPAELGDSAVYLCASSLSLAENNEQFFGPGTRLTVL.

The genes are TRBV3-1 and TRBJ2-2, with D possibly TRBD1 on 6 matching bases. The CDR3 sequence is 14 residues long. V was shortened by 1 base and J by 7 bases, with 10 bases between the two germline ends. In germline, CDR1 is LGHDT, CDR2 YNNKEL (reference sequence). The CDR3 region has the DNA TGTGCCAGCAGCCAAGGGGACATCCACGGGGAGCTGTTTTTT. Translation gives CASSQGDIHGELFF.

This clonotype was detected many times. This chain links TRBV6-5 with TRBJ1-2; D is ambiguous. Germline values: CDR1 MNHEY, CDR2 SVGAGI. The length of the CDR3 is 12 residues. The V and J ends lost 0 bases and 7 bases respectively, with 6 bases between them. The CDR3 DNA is TGTGCCAGCAGTTACTCGAACAGTGGCTACACCTTC. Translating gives CASSYSNSGYTF.

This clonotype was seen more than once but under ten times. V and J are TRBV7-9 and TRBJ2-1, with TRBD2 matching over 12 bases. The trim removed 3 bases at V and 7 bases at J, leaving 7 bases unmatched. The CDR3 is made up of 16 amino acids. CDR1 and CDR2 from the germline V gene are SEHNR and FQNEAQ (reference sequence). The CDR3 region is CASSFLTSGSSNEQFF. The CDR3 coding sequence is TGTGCCAGCAGCTTTTTGACTAGCGGGAGTTCGAATGAGCAGTTCTTC.

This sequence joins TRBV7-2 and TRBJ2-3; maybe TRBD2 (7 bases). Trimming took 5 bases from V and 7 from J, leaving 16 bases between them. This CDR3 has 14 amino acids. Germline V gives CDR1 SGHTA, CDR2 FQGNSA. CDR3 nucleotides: TGTGCCAGCAGCCCGGTGGGGGGGGCTAATACGCAGTATTTT. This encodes CASSPVGGANTQYF.

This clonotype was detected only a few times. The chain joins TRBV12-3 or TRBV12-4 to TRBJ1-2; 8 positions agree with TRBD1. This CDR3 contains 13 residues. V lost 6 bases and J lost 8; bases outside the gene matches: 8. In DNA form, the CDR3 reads TGTGCCAGCAGGCGGACAGGGCTGTGGGGCTACACCTTC. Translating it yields CASRRTGLWGYTF.